Sequencing of this TCR beta chain was carried out in a study of T cells in Graves' hyperthyroidism and ophthalmopathy. Including both end residues, the CDR3 is 10 amino acids long. Germline-derived CDR1 and CDR2 are SQVTM and ANQGSEA. What was amplified from RNA transcripts were TCR beta CDR3 regions. When the TCR CDR3 underwent first-round RT-PCR, the HTBI primer set was used. TCRdb called the multiplex PCR reads again in MiXCR, with one record for every CDR3 protein. The table has some 98,000 distinct CDR3 sequences, approximately 40% seen once; the top ten hold 10%. Note on this clonotype: The limits of the CDR3 on the DNA are not certain, so only TCRdb's listed CDR3 is given.

The clonotype comes from a woman younger than 45 with Graves' hyperthyroidism. The sample taken for sequencing was peripheral blood or thyroid tissue (not recorded which). V usage is TRBV29-1 and J usage is TRBJ2-2. This CDR3 reads CSVDGGSCFF.